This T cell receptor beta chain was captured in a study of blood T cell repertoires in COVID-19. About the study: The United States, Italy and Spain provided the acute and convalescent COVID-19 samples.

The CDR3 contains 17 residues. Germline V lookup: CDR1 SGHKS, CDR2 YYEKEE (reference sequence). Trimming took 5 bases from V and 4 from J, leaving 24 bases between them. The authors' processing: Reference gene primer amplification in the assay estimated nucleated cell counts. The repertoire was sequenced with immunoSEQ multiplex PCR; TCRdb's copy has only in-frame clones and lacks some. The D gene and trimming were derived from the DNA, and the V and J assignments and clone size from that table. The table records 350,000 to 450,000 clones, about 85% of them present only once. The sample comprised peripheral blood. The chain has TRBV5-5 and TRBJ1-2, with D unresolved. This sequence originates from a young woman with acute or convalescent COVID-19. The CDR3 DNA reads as TGTGCCAGCAGTACGGAAGACGGGATGATCCGTAGCTATGGCTACACCTTC. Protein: CASSTEDGMIRSYGYTF. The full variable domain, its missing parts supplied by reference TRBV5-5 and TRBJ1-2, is DAGVTQSPTHLIKTRGQQVTLRCSPISGHKSVSWYQQVLGQGPQFIFQYYEKEERGRGNFPDRFSARQFPNYSSELNVNALLLGDSALYLCASSTEDGMIRSYGYTFGSGTRLTVV.